This T cell receptor beta chain originates from a study of CD8 T cells in ankylosing spondylitis. TCRdb ran MiXCR on the 5' RACE reads and lists one entry per CDR3 protein. Among 250,000 to 350,000 distinct CDR3 sequences listed, around 21% were seen once. From germline, CDR1 is KGHDR and CDR2 SFDVKD. Trimming took 5 bases from V and 4 from J, leaving 13 bases between them. The CDR3 is 14 amino acids. The clonotype was recovered from a female donor with ankylosing spondylitis or in good health (not recorded which). The genes are TRBV24-1 and TRBJ1-2; D may be TRBD1 (6 bases). Sequencing was done on a sample of blood, either unsorted or a sorted T cell fraction (not recorded which). The CDR3 loop is CATSGPDRSYGYTF. The CDR3 bases are TGTGCCACCAGTGGTCCCGACAGGTCCTATGGCTACACCTTC.